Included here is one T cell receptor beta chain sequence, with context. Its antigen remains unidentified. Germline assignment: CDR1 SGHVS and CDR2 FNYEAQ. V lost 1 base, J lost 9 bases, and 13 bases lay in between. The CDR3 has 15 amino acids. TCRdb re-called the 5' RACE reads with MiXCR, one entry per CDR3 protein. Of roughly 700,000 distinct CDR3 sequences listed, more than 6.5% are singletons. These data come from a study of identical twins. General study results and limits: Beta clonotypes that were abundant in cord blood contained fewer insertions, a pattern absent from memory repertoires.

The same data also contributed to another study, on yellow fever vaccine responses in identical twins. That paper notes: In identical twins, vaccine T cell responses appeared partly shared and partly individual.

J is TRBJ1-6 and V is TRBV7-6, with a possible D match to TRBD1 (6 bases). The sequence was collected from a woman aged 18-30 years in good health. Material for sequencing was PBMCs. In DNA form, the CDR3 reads TGTGCCAGCAGCTTAGGGGCAGGGGCCGGTTCACCCCTCCACTTT. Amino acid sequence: CASSLGAGAGSPLHF.